These 13 T cell receptor beta chains share one sample of origin, sequenced in a study of cytomegalovirus exposure and HLA in healthy donors. Researchers ran the PCR with 60 Vbeta and 13 Jbeta primers. Only in-frame clones appear in the TCRdb table, and some are missing; sequencing was by immunoSEQ multiplex PCR. Of under 200,000 clones in the sample, 84% were seen once. Sequenced sample: PBMCs. These receptors came from a man aged 25 to 40 in good health and CMV-seronegative.

Turning to this clone: Other DNA sequences of this sample code for an identical CDR3. The rearrangement links TRBV19 to TRBJ2-1; the match to TRBD1 covers 9 bases. CDR1 and CDR2 (germline): LNHDA, SQIVND (reference sequence). The CDR3 is made up of 15 amino acids. J gave up 10 bases and V 6 bases, and 13 bases lay outside the gene matches. For the CDR3, the DNA is TGTGCCAGTAGCGGTTCCGGGACAGGGTCGATAGAGCAGTTCTTC. Translation gives CASSGSGTGSIEQFF.

This sequence joins TRBV29-1 and TRBJ1-1; D ambiguous. V lost 4 bases and J lost 0, with 9 bases in between. Germline V gives CDR1 SQVTM, CDR2 ANQGSEA. The CDR3 contains 13 residues. The CDR3 coding sequence is TGCAGCGTTGCCGGAGCTATGAACACTGAAGCTTTCTTT. Translation gives CSVAGAMNTEAFF.

V gene TRBV6-5 combines with J gene TRBJ1-3; D is uncertain. Trimming stripped 7 bases from V and 4 bases from J, with 14 bases between. The CDR3 runs 14 residues. CDR1 and CDR2 (germline): MNHEY, SVGAGI. The CDR3, as DNA: TGTGCCAGCAAACGACACGGCGAGGGAAACACCATATATTTT. It encodes CASKRHGEGNTIYF.

This rearrangement joins TRBV5-1 to TRBJ2-7, with D uncertain. The CDR3 covers 14 residues. The germline V and J ends were trimmed by 4 bases and 0 bases, with 11 bases remaining between them. Germline V gene lookup returns CDR1 SGHRS and CDR2 YFSETQ. The CDR3 is CASSPTKTSYEQYF. CDR3 bases: TGCGCCAGCAGCCCTACTAAAACCTCCTACGAGCAGTACTTC.

V gene TRBV9 combines with J gene TRBJ2-2; 7 positions agree with TRBD2. CDR1 and CDR2 from the germline V gene are SGDLS and YYNGEE. This CDR3 comprises 16 residues. Trimming removed 0 bases from V and 1 base from J; junction bases left unmatched: 3. As DNA, the CDR3 is TGTGCCAGCAGCGTAGGGTGGGGGGGGAACACCGGGGAGCTGTTTTTT. It encodes CASSVGWGGNTGELFF.

This clone has just a few counts. This sequence joins TRBV30 and TRBJ2-7, with TRBD2 matching 11 bases. From germline, CDR1 is GTSNPN and CDR2 SVGIG (reference sequence). This CDR3 spans 15 amino acids. Trimming took 2 bases from V and 0 from J; bases not matched to a gene: 3. CDR3 coding DNA: TGTGCCTGGAGTCCGGGACTAGCGGTCTCCTACGAGCAGTACTTC. Translation gives CAWSPGLAVSYEQYF. The variable domain in full, completed from reference TRBV30 and TRBJ2-7, reads SQTIHQWPATLVQPVGSPLSLECTVEGTSNPNLYWYRQAAGRGLQLLFYSVGIGQISSEVPQNLSASRPQDRQFILSSKKLLLSDSGFYLCAWSPGLAVSYEQYFGPGTRLTVT.

Comments on this clone: Compared with germline, one end of the junction differs, possibly owing to a read error. The chain links TRBV9 to TRBJ2-7; 8 bases align to TRBD1. Germline CDR1 is SGDLS and CDR2 is YYNGEE. The CDR3 sequence is 20 residues long. CDR3 in DNA: TGTACCAGCAGCGTAGGATTGACAGGGGAGCCCGCCAACCCGTCCTACGAGCAGTACTTC. Translated: CTSSVGLTGEPANPSYEQYF.

The rearrangement links TRBV27 to TRBJ1-5; weak D call: TRBD1 (6 bases). Germline-derived CDR1 and CDR2 are MNHEY and SMNVEV (reference sequence). The V and J ends lost 5 bases and 2 bases respectively, with 16 bases between them. There are 16 residues in the CDR3. This CDR3 reads CASSPRQASGNQPQHF. The CDR3 DNA reads as TGTGCCAGCAGTCCCCGACAGGCTTCGGGCAATCAGCCCCAGCATTTT.

The sample holds one count of this clone. This chain joins TRBV18 and TRBJ2-7; D possibly corresponds to TRBD2 (6 bases). V gave up 6 bases and J gave up 1 base, with 16 bases separating them. The germline V gene encodes CDR1 KGHSH and CDR2 LQKENI. CDR3 size: 15 residues. The CDR3, as DNA: TGTGCCAGCTCCTCCCGTGGAGGGCCGTCCTACGAGCAGTACTTC. Translated, it gives CASSSRGGPSYEQYF.

The rearrangement joins TRBV7-9 to TRBJ2-7; D unresolved. The CDR3 is 17 amino acids. Between the trimmed V and J ends, which lost 1 base and 6 bases, there was a span of 22 bases. Germline values: CDR1 SEHNR, CDR2 FQNEAQ (reference sequence). The CDR3: CASSLDPSEFSRREQYF. Written as DNA, the CDR3 is TGTGCCAGCAGCTTAGACCCCTCAGAGTTTTCTAGACGCGAGCAGTACTTC.

There are a few counts of this clone. V usage is TRBV11-2 and J usage is TRBJ2-5, with 9 bases matching TRBD1. The V segment lost 1 base and the J segment 2 bases; nucleotides outside the gene matches: 5. CDR3 length equals 16 residues. Germline values: CDR1 SGHAT, CDR2 FQNNGV. The CDR3 DNA is TGTGCCAGCAGCTTAGGGGGACAGGGTAGGCAAGAGACCCAGTACTTC. Protein: CASSLGGQGRQETQYF. Variable domain in full (rest from reference TRBV11-2 and TRBJ2-5): EAGVAQSPRYKIIEKRQSVAFWCNPISGHATLYWYQQILGQGPKLLIQFQNNGVVDDSQLPKDRFSAERLKGVDSTLKIQPAKLEDSAVYLCASSLGGQGRQETQYFGPGTRLLVL.

J is TRBJ2-1 and V is TRBV10-1, with 8 bases that match TRBD2. Germline CDR1 WNHNN, CDR2 SYGVQD (reference sequence). Trimming at V came to 3 bases and at J to 0 bases, leaving 1 base not matched to a gene. The CDR3 covers 15 residues. The CDR3 coding sequence is TGCGCCAGCAGTGATCGGGGGGGCTCCTACAATGAGCAGTTCTTC. It encodes CASSDRGGSYNEQFF.

V usage is TRBV28 and J usage is TRBJ1-1; D unclear. The CDR3 contains 13 residues. V gave up 6 bases and J gave up 6 bases, with 14 bases separating them. Germline V gene lookup returns CDR1 MDHEN and CDR2 SYDVKM. CDR3 DNA: TGTGCCAGCAGCCCCCCCCGTCCAGCTGAAGCTTTCTTT. Protein sequence: CASSPPRPAEAFF.